This T cell receptor (beta chain) derives from a study of T cells in Graves' hyperthyroidism and ophthalmopathy. Study conclusions and caveats: Classification by a 13 V-J model distinguished ophthalmopathy from stable hyperthyroidism. Also found in blood were most expanded thyroid clonotypes above 0.001.

RNA transcripts were the template for amplifying TCR beta CDR3 regions. Initially, a first-round RT-PCR of the TCR CDR3 employed the HTBI primer set. MiXCR, run by TCRdb on the multiplex PCR reads, gives a single entry per CDR3 protein. The sample has roughly 290,000 distinct CDR3 sequences, 15% to 20% seen once; the top ten hold around 61%. V trimming: 3 bases; J trimming: 6 bases; junction bases outside the gene matches: 5. The germline CDR1 and CDR2 sequences are SQVTM and ANQGSEA. The CDR3 spans 13 residues. Ophthalmopathy cases scored 3 or more on the Clinical Activity Score and 4 or more on NOSPECS grade, with duration below 3 months. The authors obtained PBMCs from around 11 ml of fresh peripheral blood. This clonotype has ten or more counts. Its antigen is unknown.

The TCR comes from a woman aged 55-70 years with Graves' ophthalmopathy. The sequenced sample consisted of blood. V gene TRBV29-1 combines with J gene TRBJ1-1; TRBD1 matches at 9 bases. The CDR3 bases are TGCAGCGTTGAGGGACAGGGCGGGGCTGAAGCTTTCTTT. As protein: CSVEGQGGAEAFF.